The 22 T cell receptor beta chains given below trace back to one sample, sequenced in a study of blood T cell dynamics during melanoma immunotherapy. TCRdb's copy holds only in-frame clones and misses some; the assay was immunoSEQ multiplex PCR. Here the sample spans some 14,000 clones, 90% to 95% being singletons. The time point was: week 3, after first cycle of checkpoint inhibitor. Source: blood, taken from a patient treated with checkpoint blockade. The receptor set was obtained from a human donor with melanoma.

V is TRBV5-5 and J is TRBJ2-7; D is possibly TRBD1 or TRBD2 (5 bases each). Per the germline V gene, CDR1 is SGHKS and CDR2 is YYEKEE (reference sequence). Trimming cost V 6 bases and J 2 bases, with 18 bases left between them. This CDR3 comprises 15 residues. CDR3 amino acids: CASTKIGGTPYEQYF. Written as DNA, the CDR3 is TGTGCCAGCACCAAAATTGGGGGTACCCCCTACGAGCAGTACTTC.

V gene TRBV11-2 combines with J gene TRBJ2-5, with 7 bases aligning to TRBD2. V was pared by 2 bases and J by 1 base, with 1 base of the junction left unmatched. Germline CDR1 reads SGHAT; CDR2 reads FQNNGV. CDR3 length equals 14 residues. The chain's CDR3 is CASSLTGGQETQYF. The CDR3 nucleotides are TGTGCCAGCAGCTTAACGGGGGGCCAAGAGACCCAGTACTTC.

The J gene is TRBJ2-5, the V gene TRBV5-1; D is ambiguous. V was clipped by 2 bases and J by 1 base, with 9 bases between them. Germline V gene data show CDR1 as SGHRS and CDR2 as YFSETQ. The CDR3 is 14 residues long. DNA of the CDR3: TGCGCCAGCAGCTTTAGCAGACTCCAAGAGACCCAGTACTTC. Protein sequence: CASSFSRLQETQYF.

This chain joins TRBV7-2 and TRBJ1-2; D unresolved. In germline, CDR1 is SGHTA, CDR2 FQGNSA. V was shortened by 5 bases and J by 8 bases, with 15 bases between the two germline ends. This CDR3 is built from 13 residues. This CDR3 is CASSPTRQAGYTF. The CDR3 bases are TGTGCCAGCAGCCCCACGCGCCAGGCCGGCTACACCTTC.

The rearrangement joins TRBV7-8 to TRBJ1-5, with TRBD1 as a possible D gene (5 bases). Trimming shortened V by 4 bases and J by 0 bases, and 16 bases separated the two germline ends. Looked up from germline, CDR1 is SGHVS and CDR2 is FQNEAQ. CDR3 length equals 17 residues. Written as DNA, the CDR3 is TGTGCCAGCAGCTCAGGTGGGAACAGGAATAGCAATCAGCCCCAGCATTTT. It encodes CASSSGGNRNSNQPQHF.

This chain uses TRBV29-1 with TRBJ2-3; 10 nucleotides match TRBD2. The CDR3 extends over 17 amino acids. V was clipped by 6 bases and J by 4 bases; unmatched bases: 16. CDR1 and CDR2 (germline): SQVTM, ANQGSEA. The CDR3 sequence: CSVEERGGTLVPDTQYF. The CDR3 DNA follows: TGCAGCGTAGAGGAGCGGGGGGGGACCTTAGTTCCAGATACGCAGTATTTT.

V is TRBV5-5 and J is TRBJ1-1; D gene uncertain. CDR3 length equals 15 residues. V lost 0 bases and J lost 5, with 14 bases in between. In germline, CDR1 is SGHKS, CDR2 YYEKEE (reference sequence). The CDR3 DNA sequence: TGTGCCAGCAGCTTGGCGACTTCCAGATGGACTGAAGCTTTCTTT. Its protein is CASSLATSRWTEAFF.

V gene TRBV30 combines with J gene TRBJ1-1; possibly TRBD1 for D (6 bases). Germline-derived CDR1 and CDR2 are GTSNPN and SVGIG (reference sequence). V was clipped by 2 bases and J by 0 bases, with 16 bases between them. CDR3 length: 16 amino acids. Here the CDR3 DNA reads TGTGCCTGGAGTCCCCCAGGGGTAGGAATGAACACTGAAGCTTTCTTT. Its translation is CAWSPPGVGMNTEAFF.

J is TRBJ1-3 and V is TRBV7-9; D is possibly TRBD1 (6 bases). CDR3 length: 16 amino acids. V was shortened by 5 bases and J by 0 bases, with 14 bases between the two germline ends. Germline V gene data show CDR1 as SEHNR and CDR2 as FQNEAQ (reference sequence). The CDR3 here is CASSPPDRFSGNTIYF. The CDR3 DNA is TGTGCCAGCAGCCCCCCGGACAGATTCTCTGGAAACACCATATATTTT.

The V gene is TRBV14, the J gene TRBJ1-2; tentatively, D is TRBD1 (5 bases). Germline V gene data show CDR1 as SGHDN and CDR2 as FVKESK. Trimming removed 4 bases from V and 0 bases from J, with 15 bases in between. This CDR3 has 16 residues. The CDR3 DNA follows: TGTGCCAGCAGCCCCCGGCCCGGGGCCGCTAACTATGGCTACACCTTC. Its translation: CASSPRPGAANYGYTF.

The rearrangement joins TRBV7-9 to TRBJ2-2; 11 bases line up with TRBD2. Germline V lookup: CDR1 SEHNR, CDR2 FQNEAQ (reference sequence). Germline trimming cut 3 bases from V and 7 bases from J; bases unmatched to any gene: 7. This CDR3 spans 16 amino acids. The CDR3 sequence: CASSFPAGTSGGELFF. In DNA, the CDR3 is TGTGCCAGCAGCTTCCCCGCCGGGACTAGCGGCGGGGAGCTGTTTTTT. The whole variable domain, remainder taken from reference TRBV7-9 and TRBJ2-2, is DTGVSQNPRHKITKRGQNVTFRCDPISEHNRLYWYRQTLGQGPEFLTYFQNEAQLEKSRLLSDRFSAERPKGSFSTLEIQRTEQGDSAMYLCASSFPAGTSGGELFFGEGSRLTVL.

This clone was recorded once. CDR3 nucleotides: TGTGCCAGCAGCCCTAGGACTAGCGGAAGATACAATGAGCAGTTCTTC. Its protein product is CASSPRTSGRYNEQFF. The V gene is TRBV11-1, the J gene TRBJ2-1; 10 bases agree with TRBD2. V lost 5 bases to trimming and J lost 4 bases; unmatched junction nucleotides: 8. CDR1 SGHAT and CDR2 FQDESV come from the germline V gene (reference sequence). This CDR3 has 16 residues. The full variable domain, with the rest looked up from reference TRBV11-1 and TRBJ2-1, is EAEVAQSPRYKITEKSQAVAFWCDPISGHATLYWYRQILGQGPELLVQFQDESVVDDSQLPKDRFSAERLKGVDSTLKIQPAELGDSAMYLCASSPRTSGRYNEQFFGPGTRLTVL.

The chain employs TRBV29-1 and TRBJ2-7, with D perhaps matching TRBD2 (5 bases). Germline loops: CDR1 SQVTM, CDR2 ANQGSEA. The CDR3 is 12 residues long. V was cut by 6 bases and J by 1 base, with 10 bases left in between. CDR3 nucleotide sequence: TGCAGCGTGAGGGCGGATTCCTACGAGCAGTACTTC. Translation: CSVRADSYEQYF.

This chain uses TRBV28 with TRBJ2-7; D is unresolved. Germline CDR1 and CDR2: MDHEN and SYDVKM. The CDR3 loop spans 12 amino acids. With 5 bases removed from V and 4 bases from J, the gap between germline ends came to 9 bases. Written as DNA, the CDR3 is TGTGCCAGCAGTCCACTACGATACGAGCAGTACTTC. It specifies CASSPLRYEQYF. The whole variable domain, remainder taken from reference TRBV28 and TRBJ2-7, is DVKVTQSSRYLVKRTGEKVFLECVQDMDHENMFWYRQDPGLGLRLIYFSYDVKMKEKGDIPEGYSVSREKKERFSLILESASTNQTSMYLCASSPLRYEQYFGPGTRLTVT.

The chain has TRBV7-8 and TRBJ2-1; 9 positions match TRBD2. Germline loops: CDR1 SGHVS, CDR2 FQNEAQ. This CDR3 is 15 amino acids long. Germline trimming cut 5 bases from V and 5 bases from J; bases unmatched to any gene: 7. CDR3 protein: CASSVGLAFNNEQFF. CDR3 DNA: TGTGCCAGCAGCGTGGGACTAGCCTTTAACAATGAGCAGTTCTTC.

V is TRBV18 and J is TRBJ1-5; 7 positions match TRBD1. Germline CDR1 KGHSH, CDR2 LQKENI. Losses at the gene ends were 2 bases for V and 0 bases for J; bases not matched to a gene: 1. The CDR3 has 15 residues. This CDR3 is CASSPGQDSNQPQHF. DNA of the CDR3: TGTGCCAGCTCACCAGGACAGGATAGCAATCAGCCCCAGCATTTT.

The V and J genes are TRBV19 and TRBJ2-5; unclear D gene. V lost 3 bases to trimming and J lost 8 bases, with 7 bases between them. This CDR3 spans 11 amino acids. In germline, CDR1 is LNHDA, CDR2 SQIVND (reference sequence). The CDR3 DNA sequence: TGTGCCAGTAGTATTGGCGGAACCCAGTACTTC. This gives the protein CASSIGGTQYF.

The chain links TRBV18 to TRBJ1-2, with D perhaps matching TRBD1 (5 bases). The CDR3 sequence is 14 residues long. The V end was cut by 3 bases, the J end by 2 bases, with 10 bases between. CDR1 and CDR2 from the germline V gene are KGHSH and LQKENI. The CDR3 protein is CASSPGRTNYGYTF. DNA of the CDR3: TGTGCCAGCTCACCTGGCCGGACAAACTATGGCTACACCTTC.

The chain recombines TRBV14 with TRBJ1-6; D not certain. V was pared by 0 bases and J by 13 bases, with 10 bases between. Germline CDR1 and CDR2: SGHDN and FVKESK. The CDR3 runs to 13 residues. The CDR3 coding sequence is TGTGCCAGCAGCCAAGAACTAGCCGCTCCCCTCCACTTT. Encoded protein: CASSQELAAPLHF. Full variable domain (outside the CDR3, taken from reference TRBV14 and TRBJ1-6): EAGVTQFPSHSVIEKGQTVTLRCDPISGHDNLYWYRRVMGKEIKFLLHFVKESKQDESGMPNNRFLAERTGGTYSTLKVQPAELEDSGVYFCASSQELAAPLHFGNGTRLTVT.

CDR3 nucleotide sequence: TGTGCCAGCAGCTTAGTGTTGGGCCTATCCACAGATACGCAGTATTTT. This encodes CASSLVLGLSTDTQYF. The genes are TRBV11-2 and TRBJ2-3; the D is unclear. The CDR3 is made up of 16 amino acids. Trimming took off 1 base at V and 2 bases at J, with 13 bases between the two ends. The germline gives CDR1 SGHAT, CDR2 FQNNGV.

The chain employs TRBV5-1 and TRBJ1-4; TRBD1 matches 9 bases. The CDR3 runs 14 residues. Looked up from germline, CDR1 is SGHRS and CDR2 is YFSETQ. The junction had 5 bases not matched to a gene; V was cut back by 3 bases and J by 8 bases. CDR3 DNA: TGCGCCAGCAGCTCCGGGACAGGGAGGGAAAAACTGTTTTTT. Its translation is CASSSGTGREKLFF.

The chain recombines TRBV7-2 with TRBJ2-1; D remains ambiguous. CDR1 is SGHTA and CDR2 is FQGNSA in the germline V gene. The length of the CDR3 is 15 residues. Trimming cost V 5 bases and J 0 bases, with 11 bases left between them. The CDR3 DNA sequence: TGTGCCAGCAGCCCCAGGATGAGCTCCTACAATGAGCAGTTCTTC. Its translation is CASSPRMSSYNEQFF.